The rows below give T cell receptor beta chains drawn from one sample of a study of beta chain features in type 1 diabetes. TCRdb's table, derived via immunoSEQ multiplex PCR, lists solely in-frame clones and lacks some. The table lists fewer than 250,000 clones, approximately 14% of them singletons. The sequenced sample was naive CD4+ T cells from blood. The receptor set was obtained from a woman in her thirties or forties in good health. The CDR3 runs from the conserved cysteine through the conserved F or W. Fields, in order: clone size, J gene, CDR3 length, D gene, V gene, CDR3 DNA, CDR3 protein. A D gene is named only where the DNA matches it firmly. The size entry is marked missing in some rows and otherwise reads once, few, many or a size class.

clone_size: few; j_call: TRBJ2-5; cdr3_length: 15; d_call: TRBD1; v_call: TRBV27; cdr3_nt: TGTGCCAGCAGTTTACGGGGACAGAGAGAAGAGACCCAGTACTTC; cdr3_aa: CASSLRGQREETQYF
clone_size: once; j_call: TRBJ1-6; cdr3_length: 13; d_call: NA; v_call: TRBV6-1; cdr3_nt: TGTGCCACCAGGGACACAATTAATTCACCCCTCCACTTT; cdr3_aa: CATRDTINSPLHF
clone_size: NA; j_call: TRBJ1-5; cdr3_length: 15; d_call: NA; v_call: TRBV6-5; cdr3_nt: TGTGCCAGCAGGGGGGAGGCAGCCGGCAATCAGCCCCAGCATTTT; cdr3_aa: CASRGEAAGNQPQHF
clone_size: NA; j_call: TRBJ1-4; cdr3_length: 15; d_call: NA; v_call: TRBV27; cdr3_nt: TGTGCCAGCAGTTTAACGAGGGTCACTAATGAAAAACTGTTTTTT; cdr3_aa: CASSLTRVTNEKLFF
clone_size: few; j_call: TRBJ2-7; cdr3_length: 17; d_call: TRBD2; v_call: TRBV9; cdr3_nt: TGTGCCAGCAGCTCTCGTTCGGGGGGGCAGGGGTTCGACGAGCAGTACTTC; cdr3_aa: CASSSRSGGQGFDEQYF
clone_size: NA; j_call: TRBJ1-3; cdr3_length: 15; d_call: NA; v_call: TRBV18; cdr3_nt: TGTGCCAGCTCAGCGAGCGAGGGTGCGGGAAACACCATATATTTT; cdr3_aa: CASSASEGAGNTIYF
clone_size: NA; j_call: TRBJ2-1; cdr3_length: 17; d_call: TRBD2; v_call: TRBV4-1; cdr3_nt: TGCGCCAGCAGCCTTAGCGGGGGGGCCGTATCCTACAATGAGCAGTTCTTC; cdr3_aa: CASSLSGGAVSYNEQFF
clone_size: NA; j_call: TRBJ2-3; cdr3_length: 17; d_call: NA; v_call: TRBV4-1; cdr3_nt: TGCGCCAGCAGCCAAGTAGGGGGGGCCGTAGGCACAGATACGCAGTATTTT; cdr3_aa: CASSQVGGAVGTDTQYF
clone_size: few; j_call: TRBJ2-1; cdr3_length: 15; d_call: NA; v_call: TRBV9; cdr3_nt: TGTGCCAGCAGCCCCCCGGGGTTACCGTACAATGAGCAGTTCTTC; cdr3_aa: CASSPPGLPYNEQFF
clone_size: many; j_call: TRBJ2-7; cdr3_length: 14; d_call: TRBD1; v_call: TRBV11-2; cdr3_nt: TGTGCCAGCAGGGGGTACAGGGGATCCTACGAGCAGTACTTC; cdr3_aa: CASRGYRGSYEQYF
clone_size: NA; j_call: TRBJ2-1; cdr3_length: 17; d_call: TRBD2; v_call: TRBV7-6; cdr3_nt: TGTGCCAGCAGTTTGACTAGCGGGCGGAACCCTAACAATGAGCAGTTCTTC; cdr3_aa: CASSLTSGRNPNNEQFF
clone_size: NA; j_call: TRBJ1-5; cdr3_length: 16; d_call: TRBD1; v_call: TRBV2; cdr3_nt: TGTGCCAGCGGTGGACAGGGGGCGGTTAGCAATCAGCCCCAGCATTTT; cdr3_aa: CASGGQGAVSNQPQHF
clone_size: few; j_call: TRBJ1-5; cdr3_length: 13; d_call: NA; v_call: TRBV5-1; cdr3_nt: TGCGCCAGCAGCTTGGATCGGGGTCAGCCCCAGCATTTT; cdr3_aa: CASSLDRGQPQHF
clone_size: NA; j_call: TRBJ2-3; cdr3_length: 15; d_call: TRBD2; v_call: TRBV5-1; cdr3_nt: TGCGCCAGCAGCCCGGGACTAGCGAACCCAGATACGCAGTATTTT; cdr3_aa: CASSPGLANPDTQYF
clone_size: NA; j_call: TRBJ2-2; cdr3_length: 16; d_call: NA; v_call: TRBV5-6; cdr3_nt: TGTGCCAGCAGCCTGACCTTGGCAGGGAGGTCCAGGGAGCTGTTTTTT; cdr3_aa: CASSLTLAGRSRELFF
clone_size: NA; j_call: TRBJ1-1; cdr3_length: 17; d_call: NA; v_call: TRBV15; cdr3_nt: TGTGCCACCAGCAGAGATAACCCTGTTGCAGGGAACACTGAAGCTTTCTTT; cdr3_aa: CATSRDNPVAGNTEAFF
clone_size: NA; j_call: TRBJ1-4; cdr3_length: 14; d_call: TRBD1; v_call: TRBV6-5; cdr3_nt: TGTGCCAGCAGTTCGGGACAGGGTGGGGAAAAACTGTTTTTT; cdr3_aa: CASSSGQGGEKLFF
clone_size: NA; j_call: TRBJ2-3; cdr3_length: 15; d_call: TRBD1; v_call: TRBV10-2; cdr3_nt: TGCGCCAGCACTACGACAGGGGGCACCAGGGATACGCAGTATTTT; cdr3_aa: CASTTTGGTRDTQYF
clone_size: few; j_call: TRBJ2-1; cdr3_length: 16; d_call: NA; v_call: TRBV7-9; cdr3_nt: TGTGCCAGCAACCTACCCAAAGCGAGCTCCTACAATGAGCAGTTCTTC; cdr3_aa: CASNLPKASSYNEQFF
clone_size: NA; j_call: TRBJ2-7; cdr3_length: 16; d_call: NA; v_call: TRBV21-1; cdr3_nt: TGTGCCAGCAGCAAAGCGTTAGGGGCCCCATTCTGCGAGCAGTACTTC; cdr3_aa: CASSKALGAPFCEQYF
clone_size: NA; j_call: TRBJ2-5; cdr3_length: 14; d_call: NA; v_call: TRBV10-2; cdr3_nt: TGCGCCAGCCGAGGGCCTGCGTGTGGGGAGACCCAGTACTTC; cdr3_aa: CASRGPACGETQYF
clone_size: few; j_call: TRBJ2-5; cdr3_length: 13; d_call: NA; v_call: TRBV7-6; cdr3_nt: TGTGCCAGCAGCTTAGTTTCCTCGGAGACCCAGTACTTC; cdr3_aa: CASSLVSSETQYF
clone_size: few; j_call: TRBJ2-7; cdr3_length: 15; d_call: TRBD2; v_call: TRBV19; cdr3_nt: TGTGCCAGTAGTCCCAGGACTAGCGGGGCCTACGAGCAGTACTTC; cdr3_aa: CASSPRTSGAYEQYF
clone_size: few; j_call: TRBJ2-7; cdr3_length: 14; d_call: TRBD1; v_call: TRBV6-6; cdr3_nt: TGTGCCAGCAGAGCCGGGACAGGGCGTTACGAGCAGTACTTC; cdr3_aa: CASRAGTGRYEQYF
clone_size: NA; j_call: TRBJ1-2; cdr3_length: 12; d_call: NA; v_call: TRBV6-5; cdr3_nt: TGTGCCACCCGGGGAGCTATGTATGGCTACACCTTC; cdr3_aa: CATRGAMYGYTF
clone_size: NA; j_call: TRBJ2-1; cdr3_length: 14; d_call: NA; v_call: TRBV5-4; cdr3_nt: TGTGCCAGCCGAGGGGGGGCGGCCTACAATGAGCAGTTCTTC; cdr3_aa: CASRGGAAYNEQFF
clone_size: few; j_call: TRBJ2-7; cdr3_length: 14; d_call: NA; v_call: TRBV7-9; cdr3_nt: TGTGCCAGCAGCCCGATGACTGGTACCTACGAGCAGTACTTC; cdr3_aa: CASSPMTGTYEQYF
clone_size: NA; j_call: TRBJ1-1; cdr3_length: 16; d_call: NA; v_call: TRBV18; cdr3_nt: TGTGCCAGCTCGCCGAGCAGGGCCCCGGCTAACACTGAAGCTTTCTTT; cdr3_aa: CASSPSRAPANTEAFF
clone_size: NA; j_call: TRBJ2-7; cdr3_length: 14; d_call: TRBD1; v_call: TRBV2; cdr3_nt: TGTGCCAGCGCAACGGGACAGGGCCTGTACGAGCAGTACTTC; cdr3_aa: CASATGQGLYEQYF
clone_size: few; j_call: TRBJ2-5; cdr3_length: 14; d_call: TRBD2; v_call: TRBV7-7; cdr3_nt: TGTGCCAGCAGCTTAAGGACTAGCGGGGGGACCCAGTACTTC; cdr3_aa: CASSLRTSGGTQYF
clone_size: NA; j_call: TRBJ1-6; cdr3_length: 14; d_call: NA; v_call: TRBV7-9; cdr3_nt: TGTGCCAGCACGAGGACAGCTAATAATTCACCCCTCCACTTT; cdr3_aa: CASTRTANNSPLHF
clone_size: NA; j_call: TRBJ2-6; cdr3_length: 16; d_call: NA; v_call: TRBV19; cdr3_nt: TGTGCCAGTAGTATCCACAGGGTCTCTGGGGCCAACGTCCTGACTTTC; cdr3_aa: CASSIHRVSGANVLTF
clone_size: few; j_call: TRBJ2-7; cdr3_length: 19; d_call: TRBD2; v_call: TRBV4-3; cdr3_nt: TGCGCCAGCAGCCAAGATGAGGGTGGCGGCGGGGGGCCTCCCTACGAGCAGTACTTC; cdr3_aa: CASSQDEGGGGGPPYEQYF
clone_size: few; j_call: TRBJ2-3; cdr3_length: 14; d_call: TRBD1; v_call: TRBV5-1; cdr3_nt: TGCGCCAGCAGCATCGGACAGGGGACAGATACGCAGTATTTT; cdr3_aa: CASSIGQGTDTQYF
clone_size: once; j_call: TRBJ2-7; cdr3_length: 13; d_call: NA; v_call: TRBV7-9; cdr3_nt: TGTGCCAGCAGCATAAACCACCGGGACGAGCAGTACTTC; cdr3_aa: CASSINHRDEQYF
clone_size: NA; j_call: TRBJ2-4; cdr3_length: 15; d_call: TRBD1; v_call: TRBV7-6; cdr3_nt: TGTGCCAGCAGCCCCCAGACAGGGGTCTTGGTCATTCAGTACTTC; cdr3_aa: CASSPQTGVLVIQYF
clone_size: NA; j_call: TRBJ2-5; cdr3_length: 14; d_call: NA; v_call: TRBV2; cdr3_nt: TGTGCCAGCAGGGCCGGGACTCCACAGGAGACCCAGTACTTC; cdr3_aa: CASRAGTPQETQYF
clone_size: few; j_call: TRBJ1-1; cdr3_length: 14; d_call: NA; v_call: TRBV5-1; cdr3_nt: TGCGCCAGCAGCTTGGTACGGGTGAACACTGAAGCTTTCTTT; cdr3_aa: CASSLVRVNTEAFF
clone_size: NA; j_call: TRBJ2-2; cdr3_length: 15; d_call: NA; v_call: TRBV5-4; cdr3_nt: TGTGCCAGCAGTGAAAGACAACGGAACACCGGGGAGCTGTTTTTT; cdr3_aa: CASSERQRNTGELFF
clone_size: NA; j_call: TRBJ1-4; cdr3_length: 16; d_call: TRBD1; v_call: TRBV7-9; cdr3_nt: TGTGCCAGCAGCTTCCTCCTCCGGACAGGGTGGGAAAAACTGTTTTTT; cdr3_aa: CASSFLLRTGWEKLFF
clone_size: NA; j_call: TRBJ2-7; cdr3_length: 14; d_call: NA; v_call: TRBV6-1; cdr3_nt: TGTGCCAGCAGTGACAGGGGGGTGGCCTACGAGCAGTACTTC; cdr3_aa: CASSDRGVAYEQYF